Each of the 26 T cell receptor beta chains below was sequenced from the same sample in a study of T cells in Graves' hyperthyroidism and ophthalmopathy. TCR beta CDR3 sequences were amplified from RNA transcripts. During a first-round RT-PCR of the TCR CDR3, the HTBI primer set was used. TCRdb re-called the multiplex PCR reads with MiXCR, one entry per CDR3 protein. The sample contains around 360,000 distinct CDR3 sequences, roughly 15% of which appear only once. Sequencing used blood. The receptor set was obtained from a woman aged 55-69 years with Graves' ophthalmopathy.

This clonotype was observed at least ten times. The chain links TRBV28 to TRBJ2-7; a weak D match, TRBD2 (6 bases). The CDR3 runs to 14 residues. Germline V gives CDR1 MDHEN, CDR2 SYDVKM. With 2 bases removed from V and 7 bases from J, the gap between germline ends came to 15 bases. For the CDR3, the DNA is TGTGCCAGCAGTTTACGGGGACTCCTCTTTGAGCAGTACTTC. Encoded protein: CASSLRGLLFEQYF.

This clonotype was observed at least ten times. The CDR3 loop is CSARGGPPQETQYF. The CDR3 DNA follows: TGCAGTGCCCGAGGGGGACCCCCACAAGAGACCCAGTACTTC. This rearrangement joins TRBV20-1 to TRBJ2-5, with D possibly matching TRBD1 (6 bases). Germline V gene data show CDR1 as DFQATT and CDR2 as SNEGSKA (reference sequence). V shed 6 bases and J shed 2 bases, with 16 bases lying between them. The CDR3 is 14 amino acids.

The genes are TRBV14 and TRBJ2-7; a possible D gene is TRBD2 (6 bases). With 6 bases removed from V and 3 bases from J, the gap between germline ends came to 12 bases. The CDR3 has 13 residues. Germline lookup yields CDR1 SGHDN and CDR2 FVKESK. CDR3 sequence reads: CASRLAEDYEQYF. The CDR3 DNA reads as TGTGCCAGCAGATTAGCGGAGGACTACGAGCAGTACTTC.

This clonotype was picked up a small number of times. CDR3 loop: CSATKTSGAYEQYF. CDR3 coding DNA: TGCAGTGCCACCAAGACTAGCGGAGCTTACGAGCAGTACTTC. The chain links TRBV20-1 to TRBJ2-7; 9 nucleotides align to TRBD2. CDR1 is DFQATT, CDR2 SNEGSKA, per germline (reference sequence). The CDR3 covers 14 residues. Unmatched junction bases numbered 10, after V lost 6 bases and J lost 4 bases.

The chain is built from TRBV7-2 and TRBJ1-2, with D maybe TRBD1 (6 bases). This CDR3 is 14 amino acids long. Germline V CDR1 and CDR2: SGHTA, FQGNSA. Trimming took off 5 bases at V and 8 bases at J, with 18 bases between the two ends. The CDR3 DNA is TGTGCCAGCAGCCCCCTGACAGGCTCCGGAGGCTACACCTTC. Protein sequence: CASSPLTGSGGYTF.

This clonotype was seen many times. Here the CDR3 DNA reads TGTGCCAGCTACGAGGGGCGAGACACTGAAGCTTTCTTT. Translated, it gives CASYEGRDTEAFF. The genes are TRBV2 and TRBJ1-1, with a possible D match to TRBD1 (5 bases). This CDR3 comprises 13 residues. The V end lost 8 bases, the J end lost 3 bases, and 13 bases lay between the germline ends. CDR1 is SNHLY and CDR2 is FYNNEI in the germline V gene.

In the case of this clonotype: A much larger clone sits a single nucleotide away, making a read error possible. The chain carries TRBV27 and TRBJ2-3; D is perhaps TRBD2 (6 bases). Germline loops: CDR1 MNHEY, CDR2 SMNVEV (reference sequence). Trimming removed 5 bases at V and 6 bases at J, with 12 bases between. There are 13 residues in the CDR3. The CDR3 loop is CASSRQRGDTQYF. The CDR3 nucleotides are TGTGCCAGCAGTCGCCAACGGGGGGATACGCAGTATTTT.

This clonotype was observed a few times. This chain links TRBV15 with TRBJ1-5; unclear D gene. Trimming took 3 bases from V and 9 from J, leaving 18 bases between them. The CDR3 loop spans 15 amino acids. CDR1 and CDR2 from the germline V gene are LNHNV and YYDKDF (reference sequence). For the CDR3, the DNA is TGTGCCACCAGCAGCCCCAAGGACGGGTTTGGGCCCCAGCATTTT. Protein: CATSSPKDGFGPQHF. The full variable domain, rest sourced from reference TRBV15 and TRBJ1-5, is DAMVIQNPRYQVTQFGKPVTLSCSQTLNHNVMYWYQQKSSQAPKLLFHYYDKDFNNEADTPDNFQSRRPNTSFCFLDIRSPGLGDTAMYLCATSSPKDGFGPQHFGDGTRLSIL.

The chain carries TRBV19 and TRBJ2-7; 9 positions agree with TRBD1. There are 15 residues in the CDR3. Germline trimming cut 7 bases from V and 6 bases from J; bases unmatched to any gene: 13. The V gene's germline CDR1 is LNHDA and CDR2 SQIVND (reference sequence). The CDR3 DNA is TGTGCCAGTAAACCGGGGACAGGGACTTCTGGCGAGCAGTACTTC. This gives the protein CASKPGTGTSGEQYF.

This clonotype has just a few counts. The rearrangement links TRBV24-1 to TRBJ1-3; D remains unclear. With 3 bases removed from V and 0 bases from J, the gap between germline ends came to 8 bases. CDR3 length: 15 residues. Germline-derived CDR1 and CDR2 are KGHDR and SFDVKD. CDR3 nucleotide sequence: TGTGCCACCAGTGATGGCGTGAGCTCTGGAAACACCATATATTTT. This codes for CATSDGVSSGNTIYF.

This chain joins TRBV10-1 and TRBJ2-3, with 14 bases lining up with TRBD2. With 5 bases clipped from V and 8 bases from J, the junction kept 9 bases outside the gene matches. The CDR3 consists of 16 residues. CDR1 and CDR2 from the germline V gene are WNHNN and SYGVQD (reference sequence). Here the CDR3 DNA reads TGCGCCAGCAGTCCAGGGACTAGCGGGAGAGGTCGTACGCAGTATTTT. Protein product: CASSPGTSGRGRTQYF.

This clonotype has at least ten counts. The chain recombines TRBV15 with TRBJ2-3; D is uncertain. CDR3 length: 14 amino acids. V shed 5 bases and J shed 6 bases, with 15 bases lying between them. Germline V CDR1 and CDR2: LNHNV, YYDKDF (reference sequence). The CDR3 spells CATSSWGYTDTQYF. The CDR3 DNA follows: TGTGCCACCAGCTCCTGGGGTTACACGGATACGCAGTATTTT. Together with reference TRBV15 and TRBJ2-3, the CDR3 gives the full variable domain: DAMVIQNPRYQVTQFGKPVTLSCSQTLNHNVMYWYQQKSSQAPKLLFHYYDKDFNNEADTPDNFQSRRPNTSFCFLDIRSPGLGDTAMYLCATSSWGYTDTQYFGPGTRLTVL.

This clonotype has ten or more counts. This chain connects TRBV14 to TRBJ2-1; 8 nucleotides align to TRBD1. The ends lost 0 bases at V and 10 bases at J; junction bases unmatched: 8. The CDR3 is 15 residues long. Per germline, CDR1 SGHDN and CDR2 FVKESK. DNA of the CDR3: TGTGCCAGCAGCCAAGACCCCGACAGGGGCAACGAGCAGTTCTTC. Its protein is CASSQDPDRGNEQFF.

This clonotype was recorded many times. The chain recombines TRBV28 with TRBJ2-7; D is unresolved. Trimming took 2 bases from V and 0 from J, leaving 11 bases between them. Germline-derived CDR1 and CDR2 are MDHEN and SYDVKM. The CDR3 runs 15 residues. Written as DNA, the CDR3 is TGTGCCAGCAGTTTAGGGCCGGTCCTCTCCTACGAGCAGTACTTC. Amino acid sequence: CASSLGPVLSYEQYF.

This rearrangement joins TRBV4-2 to TRBJ2-5; 8 bases align to TRBD2. The CDR3 is 15 residues long. CDR1 and CDR2 from the germline V gene are LGHNA and YNFKEQ. Trimming took 1 base from V and 4 from J; bases not matched to a gene: 5. The CDR3 coding sequence is TGTGCCAGCAGCCAAGCGGCGGGAGGCTCAGAGACCCAGTACTTC. It encodes CASSQAAGGSETQYF.

V is TRBV7-9 and J is TRBJ2-2; a weak D match, TRBD1 (6 bases). The CDR3 is 18 residues long. Per germline, CDR1 SEHNR and CDR2 FQNEAQ (reference sequence). V gave up 6 bases and J gave up 0 bases, with 20 bases separating them. Written as DNA, the CDR3 is TGTGCCAGCAGTTTTAGGTGGCAGACAGGAGCGAACACCGGGGAGCTGTTTTTT. Translated, it gives CASSFRWQTGANTGELFF.

This clonotype was counted between two and nine times. The gene calls are TRBV6-2 or TRBV6-3 and TRBJ2-3; TRBD2 matches 8 bases. The CDR3 length is 16 residues. Unmatched junction bases numbered 10, after V lost 5 bases and J lost 3 bases. Germline V lookup: CDR1 MNHEY, CDR2 SVGEGT. In DNA form, the CDR3 reads TGTGCCAGCAGTACCTTATATAGCGGGACTACAGATACGCAGTATTTT. It specifies CASSTLYSGTTDTQYF.

Remarks on this clonotype: One end of the junction fails to match germline, which may point to a read error. The chain recombines TRBV29-1 with TRBJ2-5; 7 nucleotides align to TRBD1. Germline lookup yields CDR1 SQVTM and CDR2 ANQGSEA. The CDR3 contains 13 residues. The CDR3 is CSATTGLQEAQYF. The DNA for the CDR3 is TGCAGCGCCACGACAGGGCTCCAAGAGGCCCAGTACTTC.

This clonotype showed up many times. The chain combines TRBV5-6 with TRBJ1-2; D not resolved. The CDR3 sequence is 11 residues long. V shed 3 bases and J shed 4 bases, with 4 bases lying between them. From germline, CDR1 is SGHDT and CDR2 YYEEEE. The CDR3 DNA follows: TGTGCCAGCAGCTCTTTCTATGGCTACACCTTC. Translation gives CASSSFYGYTF. Full variable domain (remainder filled in from reference TRBV5-6 and TRBJ1-2): DAGVTQSPTHLIKTRGQQVTLRCSPKSGHDTVSWYQQALGQGPQFIFQYYEEEERQRGNFPDRFSGHQFPNYSSELNVNALLLGDSALYLCASSSFYGYTFGSGTRLTVV.

This sequence joins TRBV20-1 and TRBJ1-5, with 9 bases lining up with TRBD1. CDR3 length: 16 amino acids. V was clipped by 6 bases and J by 3 bases; unmatched bases: 12. From germline, CDR1 is DFQATT and CDR2 SNEGSKA (reference sequence). This chain's CDR3 is CSAERQGGAPNQPQHF. The CDR3 region has the DNA TGCAGTGCCGAACGACAGGGGGGAGCCCCCAATCAGCCCCAGCATTTT.

The chain employs TRBV19 and TRBJ2-2; the D is unclear. Trimming removed 2 bases at V and 6 bases at J, with 4 bases between. Germline V gene data show CDR1 as LNHDA and CDR2 as SQIVND (reference sequence). This CDR3 has 12 amino acids. CDR3 amino acids: CASSIRSGELFF. The DNA for the CDR3 is TGTGCCAGTAGTATACGGTCCGGGGAGCTGTTTTTT.

This clonotype was seen many times. The chain couples TRBV12-3 or TRBV12-4 to TRBJ2-6, with a weak D call TRBD1 (5 bases). This CDR3 has 16 amino acids. Trimming stripped 2 bases from V and 4 bases from J, with 12 bases between. The CDR3 loop reads CASSLQGLAGANVLTF. DNA for the CDR3: TGTGCCAGCAGTTTACAGGGATTGGCGGGGGCCAACGTCCTGACTTTC.

This CDR3 reads CASSLVGADLTGELFF. The CDR3 nucleotides are TGCGCCAGCAGCTTGGTAGGGGCAGACCTCACCGGGGAGCTGTTTTTT. J is TRBJ2-2 and V is TRBV5-1, with D tentatively TRBD1 (5 bases). Germline lookup yields CDR1 SGHRS and CDR2 YFSETQ. V was pared by 0 bases and J by 4 bases, with 13 bases between. This CDR3 has 16 amino acids.

The CDR3 here is CASSQVRGYGYTF. CDR3 DNA sequence: TGTGCCAGCAGCCAAGTGAGGGGCTATGGCTACACCTTC. The chain links TRBV14 to TRBJ1-2, with D possibly being TRBD1 (5 bases). V gave up 1 base and J gave up 4 bases, with 7 bases separating them. From germline, CDR1 is SGHDN and CDR2 FVKESK. This CDR3 region has 13 residues.

V gene TRBV28 combines with J gene TRBJ2-2, with D tentatively TRBD2 (5 bases). The germline V gene encodes CDR1 MDHEN and CDR2 SYDVKM. The CDR3 has 16 residues. The V gene lost 5 bases and the J gene lost 4 bases, with 17 bases spanning the gap. The CDR3 coding sequence is TGTGCCAGCAGTGTATCCGGGCTAGCCCGCACCGGGGAGCTGTTTTTT. Translated: CASSVSGLARTGELFF.

This clonotype was seen repeatedly, ten times or more. The gene calls are TRBV28 and TRBJ2-7; D may be TRBD1 (5 bases). Trimming pared 4 bases from V and 7 bases from J, leaving 23 bases between. The germline V gene encodes CDR1 MDHEN and CDR2 SYDVKM. The CDR3 is made up of 16 amino acids. As DNA, the CDR3 is TGTGCCAGCAGTTGGGGTAGGACGCCGATAGGGGTGGAGCAGTACTTC. Translating it yields CASSWGRTPIGVEQYF. Variable domain in full (rest from reference TRBV28 and TRBJ2-7): DVKVTQSSRYLVKRTGEKVFLECVQDMDHENMFWYRQDPGLGLRLIYFSYDVKMKEKGDIPEGYSVSREKKERFSLILESASTNQTSMYLCASSWGRTPIGVEQYFGPGTRLTVT.